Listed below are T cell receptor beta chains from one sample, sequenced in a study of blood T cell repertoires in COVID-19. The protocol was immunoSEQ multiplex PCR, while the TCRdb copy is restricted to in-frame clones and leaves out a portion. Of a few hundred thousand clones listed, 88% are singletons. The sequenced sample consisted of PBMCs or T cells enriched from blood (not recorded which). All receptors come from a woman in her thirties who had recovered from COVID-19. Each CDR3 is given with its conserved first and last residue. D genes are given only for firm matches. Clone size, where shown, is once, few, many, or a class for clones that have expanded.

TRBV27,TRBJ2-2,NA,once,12,TGTGCCAGCAGTTTACAGGTCGGGGAGCTGTTTTTT,CASSLQVGELFF
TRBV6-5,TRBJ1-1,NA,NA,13,TGTGCCAGCAGGTCTAGCGGGATGGATGAAGCTTTCTTT,CASRSSGMDEAFF
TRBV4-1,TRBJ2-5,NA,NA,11,TGCGCCAGCATTAATAAAGAGACCCAGTACTTC,CASINKETQYF
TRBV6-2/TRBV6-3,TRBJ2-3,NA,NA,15,TGTGCCAGCAGTTACCCCTTGGGGCGCACAGATACGCAGTATTTT,CASSYPLGRTDTQYF
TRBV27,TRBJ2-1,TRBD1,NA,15,TGTGCCAGCAGTCGCCTTGGACAGGCTAACAATGAGCAGTTCTTC,CASSRLGQANNEQFF
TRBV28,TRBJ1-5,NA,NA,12,TGTGCCAGCGGACAGCCCGCCACCCCCCAGCATTTT,CASGQPATPQHF
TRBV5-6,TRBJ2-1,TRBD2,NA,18,TGTGCCAGCAGCTTGGTCCTAGCGGGAGGTAGCTCCTACAATGAGCAGTTCTTC,CASSLVLAGGSSYNEQFF
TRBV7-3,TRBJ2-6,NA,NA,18,TGTGCCAGCAGCTTAATGGGGCAAATTACCTCTGGGGCCAACGTCCTGACTTTC,CASSLMGQITSGANVLTF
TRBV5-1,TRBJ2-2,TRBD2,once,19,TGCGCCAGCAGCTTGGTTTTAGCGGGAGGGCCCCTCGACACCGGGGAGCTGTTTTTT,CASSLVLAGGPLDTGELFF
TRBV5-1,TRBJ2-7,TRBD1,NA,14,TGCGCCAGCAGCATCGAACAGGGGGCTTACGAGCAGTACTTC,CASSIEQGAYEQYF
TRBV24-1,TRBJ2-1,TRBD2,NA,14,TGTGCCACTCAACGGGGGGAAACCTACAATGAGCAGTTCTTC,CATQRGETYNEQFF
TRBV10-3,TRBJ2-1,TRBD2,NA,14,TGTGCCACCCTAGCGGGGGCATCCTACAATGAGCAGTTCTTC,CATLAGASYNEQFF
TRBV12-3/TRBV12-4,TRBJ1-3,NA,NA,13,TGTGCCAGCAGACAGGGTTATTTCGACACCATATATTTT,CASRQGYFDTIYF
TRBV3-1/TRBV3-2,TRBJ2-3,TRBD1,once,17,TGTGCCAGCAGCCTATACGGACAGGGGCTCCGCACAGATACGCAGTATTTT,CASSLYGQGLRTDTQYF
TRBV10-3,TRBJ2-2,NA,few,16,TGTGCCATCAGTGAGTCCCAGGCGCCGAACACCGGGGAGCTGTTTTTT,CAISESQAPNTGELFF
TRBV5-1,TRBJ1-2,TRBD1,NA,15,TGCGCCAGCAGCTTGGAGGGACAGGGGGCGCGAGGCTACACCTTC,CASSLEGQGARGYTF
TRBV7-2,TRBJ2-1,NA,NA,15,TGTGCCAGCAGCTTAGGACAGGCCTCCTACAATGAGCAGTTCTTC,CASSLGQASYNEQFF
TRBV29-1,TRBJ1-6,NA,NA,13,TGCAGCGTTGCCAGGGATTATAATTCACCCCTCCACTTT,CSVARDYNSPLHF
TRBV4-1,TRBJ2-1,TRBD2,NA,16,TGCGCCAGCAGCCACCTAGCGGGAGGGCCGGGTTCTGAGCAGTTCTTC,CASSHLAGGPGSEQFF
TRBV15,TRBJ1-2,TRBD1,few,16,TGTGCCACCAGCAGAGCGAACAGGGGGCCAATCGGGGGCTACACCTTC,CATSRANRGPIGGYTF
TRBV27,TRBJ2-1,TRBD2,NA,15,TGTGCCAGCAGGAGCGGGAGAAGCTCCTACAATGAGCAGTTCTTC,CASRSGRSSYNEQFF
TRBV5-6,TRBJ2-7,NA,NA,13,TGTGCCAGCAGCTATTCAGGGGCCTACGAGCAGTACTTC,CASSYSGAYEQYF
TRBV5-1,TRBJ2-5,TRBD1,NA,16,TGCGCCAGCAGGTCCGGGACAGGGGGCTTCCAAGAGACCCAGTACTTC,CASRSGTGGFQETQYF
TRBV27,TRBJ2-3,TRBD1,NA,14,TGTGCCAGCAGTCCCAATACAGGGGAAGATACGCAGTATTTT,CASSPNTGEDTQYF
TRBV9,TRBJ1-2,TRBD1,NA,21,TGTGCCAGCAGCGTAGGGGCTACCGGGGTGTGGGCAGGGGGTGACCTCTATGGCTACACCTTC,CASSVGATGVWAGGDLYGYTF
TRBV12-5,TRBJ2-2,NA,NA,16,TGTGCTAGTGGTTTGTTCGTTGATTTAGACACCGGGGAGCTGTTTTTT,CASGLFVDLDTGELFF
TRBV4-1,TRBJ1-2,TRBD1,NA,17,TGCGCCAGCAGCCATGAGGGACCCGACAGGGACAACTATGGCTACACCTTC,CASSHEGPDRDNYGYTF
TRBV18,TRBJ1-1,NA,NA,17,TGTGCCAGCTCAGAACCGTTAGGCGCGGGGATGAACACTGAAGCTTTCTTT,CASSEPLGAGMNTEAFF
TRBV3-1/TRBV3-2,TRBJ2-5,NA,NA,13,TGTGCCAGCAGCCAAGTGCGGAAAGAGACCCAGTACTTC,CASSQVRKETQYF
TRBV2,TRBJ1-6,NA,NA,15,TGTGCCAGCCGGGGTACTAACTCCTATAATTCACCCCTCCACTTT,CASRGTNSYNSPLHF
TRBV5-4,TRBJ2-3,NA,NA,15,TGTGCCAGCAGCAACAGCGGGCCCGGCACAGATACGCAGTATTTT,CASSNSGPGTDTQYF
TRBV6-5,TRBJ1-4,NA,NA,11,TGTGCCAGCAGTTACGGGGGGAAACTGTTTTTT,CASSYGGKLFF
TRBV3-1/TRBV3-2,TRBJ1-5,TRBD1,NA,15,TGTGCCAGCAGTCCCGGACAGGGGCGGATGGGGCCCCAGCATTTT,CASSPGQGRMGPQHF
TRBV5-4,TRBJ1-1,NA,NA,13,TGTGCCAGCAGCTGGTATGGAGGAACTGAAGCTTTCTTT,CASSWYGGTEAFF
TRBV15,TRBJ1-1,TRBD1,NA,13,TGTGCCACGGGGACAGGACTTAACACTGAAGCTTTCTTT,CATGTGLNTEAFF